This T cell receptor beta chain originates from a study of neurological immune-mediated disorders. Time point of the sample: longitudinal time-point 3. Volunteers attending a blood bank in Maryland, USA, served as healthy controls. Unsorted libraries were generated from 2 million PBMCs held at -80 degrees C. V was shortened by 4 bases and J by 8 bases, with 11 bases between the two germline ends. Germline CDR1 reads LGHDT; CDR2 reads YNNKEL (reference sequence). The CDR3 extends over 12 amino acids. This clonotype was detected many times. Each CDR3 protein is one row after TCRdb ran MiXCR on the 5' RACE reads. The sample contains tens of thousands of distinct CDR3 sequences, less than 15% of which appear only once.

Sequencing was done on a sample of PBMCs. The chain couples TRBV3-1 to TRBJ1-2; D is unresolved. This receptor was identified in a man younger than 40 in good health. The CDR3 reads CASSRRERGYTF. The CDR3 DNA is TGTGCCAGCAGCCGTCGGGAGAGAGGCTACACCTTC.